This T cell receptor beta chain was profiled in a study of regulatory T cells in long-lasting Graves disease. Sequencing libraries for TCR beta were prepared with iRepertoire HTBI primers and Arm-PCR of CDR3 regions. Each CDR3 protein gets one entry after TCRdb re-called the multiplex PCR reads with MiXCR. The data hold about 500,000 distinct CDR3 sequences, with 12% observed a single time. V lost 8 bases to trimming and J lost 6 bases, with 14 bases between them. Per the germline V gene, CDR1 is MNHEY and CDR2 is SVGEGT. The CDR3 has 13 amino acids. This clonotype was recorded only once. Specified time point: newly diagnosed GD, antithyroid drugs for less than 3 months. Isolated PBMC RNA provided the starting material for the TCR library. The source of the patients was an endocrinology department in Xi'an, China. Each patient gave roughly 9.2 milliliters of EDTA-anticoagulated peripheral blood. The same sample was also studied in work on T cells in Graves' hyperthyroidism and ophthalmopathy.

This sequence originates from a woman in her thirties with Graves disease. The rearrangement joins TRBV6-2 or TRBV6-3 to TRBJ2-1; D is unclear. This material consisted of peripheral blood mononuclear cells (PBMCs), taken at new diagnosis, from a patient treated with antithyroid drugs. The chain's CDR3 is CASGRRHTNEQFF. CDR3 coding DNA: TGTGCCAGCGGACGGAGACACACCAATGAGCAGTTCTTC.